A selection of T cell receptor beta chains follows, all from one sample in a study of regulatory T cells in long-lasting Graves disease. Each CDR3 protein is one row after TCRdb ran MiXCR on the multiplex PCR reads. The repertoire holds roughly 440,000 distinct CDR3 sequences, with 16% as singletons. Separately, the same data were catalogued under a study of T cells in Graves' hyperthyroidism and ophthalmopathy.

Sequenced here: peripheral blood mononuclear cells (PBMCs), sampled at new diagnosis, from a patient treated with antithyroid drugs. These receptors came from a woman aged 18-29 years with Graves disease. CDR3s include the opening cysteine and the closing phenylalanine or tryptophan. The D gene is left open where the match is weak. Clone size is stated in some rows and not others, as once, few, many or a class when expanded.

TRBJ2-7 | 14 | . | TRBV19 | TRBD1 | TGTGCCAGTAGTGACAGGGGTTGGGCCTACGAGCAGTACTTC | CASSDRGWAYEQYF
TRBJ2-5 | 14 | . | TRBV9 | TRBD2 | TGTGCCAGCAGCACGGGGACTAGTGAGGAGACCCAGTACTTC | CASSTGTSEETQYF
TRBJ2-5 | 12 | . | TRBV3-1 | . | TGTGCCAGCAGCCAAGATGCGAAGACCCAGTACTTC | CASSQDAKTQYF
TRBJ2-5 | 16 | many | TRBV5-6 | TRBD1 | TGTGCCAGCAGCTCAGGGACAGGAATCGCCCAAGAGACCCAGTACTTC | CASSSGTGIAQETQYF
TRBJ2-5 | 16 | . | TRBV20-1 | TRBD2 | TGCAGTGCTAGGGAACTAGCGGGAGGCCCTATAGAGACCCAGTACTTC | CSARELAGGPIETQYF
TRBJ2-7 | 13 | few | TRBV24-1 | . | TGTGCCACCAGTGACCCTCCCTCCTACGAGCAGTACTTC | CATSDPPSYEQYF
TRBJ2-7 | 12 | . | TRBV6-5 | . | TGTGCCAGCAGTTATAGTTTAAGCGAGCAGTACTTC | CASSYSLSEQYF
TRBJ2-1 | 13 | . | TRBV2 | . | TGTGCCAACAGTGAATTACAGCTCAATGAGCAGTTCTTC | CANSELQLNEQFF
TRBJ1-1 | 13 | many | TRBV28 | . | TGTGCCAGCCGTTACAGCTTGAACACTGAAGCTTTCTTT | CASRYSLNTEAFF
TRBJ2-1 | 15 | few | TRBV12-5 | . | TGTGCTAGTGGTTTGGTAGCAGGGGAGAAAGTTGAGCAGTTCTTC | CASGLVAGEKVEQFF
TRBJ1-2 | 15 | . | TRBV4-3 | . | TGCGCCAGCAGCCAAGATTTAGGCCTTAATCCTGGCTACACCTTC | CASSQDLGLNPGYTF
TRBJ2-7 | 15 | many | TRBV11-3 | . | TGTGCCAGCAGCTTAGGTGAGGGGTCCTCCTACGAGCAGTACTTC | CASSLGEGSSYEQYF
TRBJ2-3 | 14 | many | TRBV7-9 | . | TGTGCCAGCAGCTTCGAGGGTAACACAGATACGCAGTATTTT | CASSFEGNTDTQYF
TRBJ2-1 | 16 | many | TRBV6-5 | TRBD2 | TGTGCCAGCAGTTACGGGACTAGCGGGAGTCACAATGAGCAGTTCTTC | CASSYGTSGSHNEQFF
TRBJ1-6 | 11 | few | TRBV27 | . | TGTGCCAGCAGTGGTGGTGGACCCCTCCACTTT | CASSGGGPLHF
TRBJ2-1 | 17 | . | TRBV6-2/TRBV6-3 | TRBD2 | TGTGCCAGCAGTTACTCGCGGGGGACTAGCTCCTACAATGAGCAGTTCTTC | CASSYSRGTSSYNEQFF
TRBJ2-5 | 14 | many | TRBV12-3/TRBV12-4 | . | TGTGCCAGCAGAGCCGGGGCCCCGGTGGAGACCCAGTACTTC | CASRAGAPVETQYF
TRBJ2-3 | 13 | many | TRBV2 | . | TGTGCCAGCAGTCAGAGCTTGCTTCGTACTTTGTATTTT | CASSQSLLRTLYF